This T cell receptor (beta chain) comes out of a study of T cell repertoires in cytomegalovirus infection. The CDR3 contains 18 residues. Per germline, CDR1 SGHTA and CDR2 FQGNSA. J lost 3 bases, V lost 5 bases, and 10 bases had no gene match. Whole-study findings and limits: Identification of carriers of CMV plus the relevant HLA was achieved through cumulative public TCR beta family frequency.

This clonotype was observed a few times. Antigen: not known. TCRdb independently ran MiXCR on the reads; one entry per CDR3 protein. The sample contains about 500,000 distinct CDR3 sequences, around 30% of which appear only once. The specimen comprised cultured PBMCs, sampled from culture after CMV antigen stimulation. V is TRBV7-2 and J is TRBJ1-4; TRBD1 agrees at 12 bases. This receptor was taken from a human donor in good health (CMV status not recorded). Some clones in this sample may be carry-over from other donors' samples. The CDR3 nucleotides are TGTGCCAGCAGCCCATCACGGGACAGGGGGCTGGCTAATGAAAAACTGTTTTTT. Its protein is CASSPSRDRGLANEKLFF.